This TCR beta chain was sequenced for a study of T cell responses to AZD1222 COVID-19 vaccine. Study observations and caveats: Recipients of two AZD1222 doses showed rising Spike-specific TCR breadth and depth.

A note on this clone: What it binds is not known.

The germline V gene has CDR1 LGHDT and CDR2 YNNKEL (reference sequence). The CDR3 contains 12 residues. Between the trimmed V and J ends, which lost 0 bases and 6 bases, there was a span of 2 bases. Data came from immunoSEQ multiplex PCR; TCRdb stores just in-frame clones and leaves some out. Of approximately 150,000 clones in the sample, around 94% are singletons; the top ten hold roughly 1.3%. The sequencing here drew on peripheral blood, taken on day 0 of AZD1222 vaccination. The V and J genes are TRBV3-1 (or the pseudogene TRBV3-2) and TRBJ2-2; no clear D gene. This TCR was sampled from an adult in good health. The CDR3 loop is CASSQDSGELFF. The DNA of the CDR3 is TGTGCCAGCAGCCAAGACTCCGGGGAGCTGTTTTTT.